Following are 15 T cell receptor beta chains from one sample sequenced in a study of shared clonotypes between healthy human individuals. Here immunoSEQ multiplex PCR was the method, and the copy in TCRdb shows in-frame clones only, minus some. The table records fewer than 1 million clones, around 96% of them present only once. Naive-designated CD8 cells lacked CD45RO, were positively enriched for CCR7, and omitted terminally differentiated effector memory CD45RA+ cells. Sequencing was performed on naive CD8+ T cells sorted from blood. The receptor source for this set is a man younger than 45 in good health.

The chain has TRBV7-9 and TRBJ1-2, with D possibly matching TRBD1 (5 bases). The CDR3 loop spans 15 amino acids. CDR1 is SEHNR and CDR2 is FQNEAQ in the germline V gene (reference sequence). Deletions cut 1 base from V and 0 bases from J, with 9 bases between. The CDR3 nucleotides are TGTGCCAGCAGCTTAGGGACATCCGCTAACTATGGCTACACCTTC. Protein: CASSLGTSANYGYTF.

The J gene is TRBJ1-2, the V gene TRBV19; TRBD1 is a possible D gene (6 bases). Trimming cost V 5 bases and J 7 bases, with 26 bases left between them. The CDR3 consists of 17 residues. From germline, CDR1 is LNHDA and CDR2 SQIVND (reference sequence). The CDR3 DNA reads as TGTGCCAGTAGTCCCCGGGACATTAGCCGAGGGGTTCGTGGCTACACCTTC. It yields the protein CASSPRDISRGVRGYTF.

V and J are TRBV5-6 and TRBJ2-1; a possible D gene is TRBD2 (6 bases). Germline V gives CDR1 SGHDT, CDR2 YYEEEE. The V and J ends lost 5 bases and 7 bases respectively, with 19 bases between them. The CDR3 sequence is 15 residues long. For the CDR3, the DNA is TGTGCCAGCAGGGCTTGGGGAGCGGGCCGGAATGAGCAGTTCTTC. It is translated as CASRAWGAGRNEQFF. Full variable domain (rest looked up from reference TRBV5-6 and TRBJ2-1): DAGVTQSPTHLIKTRGQQVTLRCSPKSGHDTVSWYQQALGQGPQFIFQYYEEEERQRGNFPDRFSGHQFPNYSSELNVNALLLGDSALYLCASRAWGAGRNEQFFGPGTRLTVL.

V gene TRBV7-9 combines with J gene TRBJ2-4; 16 positions agree with TRBD2. V was pared by 3 bases and J by 2 bases, with 4 bases of the junction left unmatched. Per germline, CDR1 SEHNR and CDR2 FQNEAQ (reference sequence). The CDR3 runs to 18 residues. This CDR3 reads CASSLGLAGGFTKNIQYF. CDR3 bases: TGTGCCAGCAGCTTGGGACTAGCGGGAGGGTTTACCAAAAACATTCAGTACTTC.

This clone occurred once. The chain uses TRBV4-3 and TRBJ1-5; 8 bases agree with TRBD1. Trimming at V came to 8 bases and at J to 1 base, leaving 7 bases not matched to a gene. Germline CDR1 reads LGHNA; CDR2 reads YSLEER. There are 15 residues in the CDR3. Here the CDR3 DNA reads TGCGCCAGCCGGGAGGACAGGGCCAGCAATCAGCCCCAGCATTTT. The encoded protein is CASREDRASNQPQHF.

V gene TRBV18 combines with J gene TRBJ1-2; possible D gene TRBD1, 6 bases. Germline CDR1 reads KGHSH; CDR2 reads LQKENI. This CDR3 has 16 amino acids. Trimming left V 2 bases short and J 6 bases short, with 19 bases between. DNA of the CDR3: TGTGCCAGCTCACCAGTGGGCACAGGGTCTCTAGATGGCTACACCTTC. The encoded protein is CASSPVGTGSLDGYTF.

The chain joins TRBV7-9 to TRBJ2-1; D perhaps matches TRBD1 (5 bases). V gave up 5 bases and J gave up 4 bases, with 12 bases separating them. The CDR3 consists of 14 residues. The germline V gene encodes CDR1 SEHNR and CDR2 FQNEAQ (reference sequence). This CDR3 reads CASSEKTEYNEQFF. Here the CDR3 DNA reads TGTGCCAGCAGCGAAAAGACAGAATACAATGAGCAGTTCTTC.

The chain recombines TRBV29-1 with TRBJ2-1, with TRBD1 identical over 7 bases. The CDR3 has 10 residues. Germline loops: CDR1 SQVTM, CDR2 ANQGSEA. Trimming took 7 bases from V and 9 from J; bases not matched to a gene: 3. The CDR3 here is CSADRVEQFF. CDR3 coding DNA: TGCAGCGCCGACAGGGTTGAGCAGTTCTTC.

The CDR3, as DNA: TGTGCCAGCAGTTACTATCGGGCTGACAATGAGCAGTTCTTC. This translates into CASSYYRADNEQFF. The rearrangement uses TRBV6-5 and TRBJ2-1; D remains unclear. Per germline, CDR1 MNHEY and CDR2 SVGAGI. V was shortened by 1 base and J by 5 bases, with 9 bases between the two germline ends. CDR3 size: 14 residues.

The chain is built from TRBV7-4 and TRBJ2-1; a possible D gene is TRBD1 (6 bases). V lost 4 bases and J 0 bases, leaving 28 bases between the germline ends. CDR3 length: 21 residues. Germline assignment: CDR1 SGHVT and CDR2 SQSDAQ. DNA for the CDR3: TGTGCCAGCAGCTCAGGGGACGCTTCGGGCTCGGTAGGAGTCTCCTACAATGAGCAGTTCTTC. Protein sequence: CASSSGDASGSVGVSYNEQFF.

The chain couples TRBV27 to TRBJ2-7, with 9 bases aligning to TRBD2. The ends lost 5 bases at V and 0 bases at J; junction bases unmatched: 8. CDR3 length equals 16 residues. Germline lookup yields CDR1 MNHEY and CDR2 SMNVEV (reference sequence). CDR3 loop: CASSTRLAASSYEQYF. CDR3 nucleotides: TGTGCCAGCAGTACTCGACTAGCGGCCAGCTCCTACGAGCAGTACTTC.

The rearrangement links TRBV6-1 to TRBJ2-5, with 8 bases aligning to TRBD2. V shed 3 bases and J 2 bases; nucleotides not matched to a gene: 5. This CDR3 has 15 amino acids. Per the germline V gene, CDR1 is MNHNS and CDR2 is SASEGT. In nucleotides, the CDR3 is TGTGCCAGCAGTGACAACCCTAGCGGGCAAGAGACCCAGTACTTC. This translates into CASSDNPSGQETQYF.

The chain uses TRBV9 and TRBJ2-3; 11 bases line up with TRBD2. V shed 4 bases and J 2 bases; nucleotides not matched to a gene: 3. CDR1 and CDR2 from the germline V gene are SGDLS and YYNGEE. The CDR3 length is 15 residues. The CDR3 here is CASSPTSGNTDTQYF. CDR3 bases: TGTGCCAGCAGCCCGACTAGCGGGAACACAGATACGCAGTATTTT.

The CDR3 coding sequence is TGTGCCAGCAGCCAAGATCAATCCCTCAAAAACATTCAGTACTTC. It codes for CASSQDQSLKNIQYF. The V gene is TRBV14, the J gene TRBJ2-4; D uncertain. The V end lost 0 bases, the J end lost 3 bases, and 9 bases lay between the germline ends. CDR1 and CDR2 from the germline V gene are SGHDN and FVKESK. There are 15 residues in the CDR3.

The CDR3 spells CASSSYTIGTGELFF. In DNA form, the CDR3 reads TGTGCCAGCAGCTCCTACACCATCGGGACCGGGGAGCTGTTTTTT. V and J are TRBV7-2 and TRBJ2-2, with D hard to call. There are 15 residues in the CDR3. V shed 4 bases and J shed 5 bases, with 14 bases lying between them. CDR1 and CDR2 (germline): SGHTA, FQGNSA.